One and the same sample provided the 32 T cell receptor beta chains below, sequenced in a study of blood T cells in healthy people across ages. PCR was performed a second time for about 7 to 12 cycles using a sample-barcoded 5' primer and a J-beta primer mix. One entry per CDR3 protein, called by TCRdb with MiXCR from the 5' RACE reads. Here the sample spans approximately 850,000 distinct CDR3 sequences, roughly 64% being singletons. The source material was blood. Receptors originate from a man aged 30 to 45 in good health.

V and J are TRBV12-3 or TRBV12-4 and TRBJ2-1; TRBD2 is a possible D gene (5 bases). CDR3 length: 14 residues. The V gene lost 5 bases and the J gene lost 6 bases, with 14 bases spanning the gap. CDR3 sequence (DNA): TGTGCCAGCAGTCCAACCGGGAACATCAATGAGCAGTTCTTC. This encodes CASSPTGNINEQFF.

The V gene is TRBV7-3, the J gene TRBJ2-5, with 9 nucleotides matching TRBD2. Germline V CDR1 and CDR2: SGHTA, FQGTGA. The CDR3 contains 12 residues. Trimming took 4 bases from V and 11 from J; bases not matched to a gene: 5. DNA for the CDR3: TGTGCCAGCAGCTCCGTAGCGGGAGTGCAGTACTTC. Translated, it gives CASSSVAGVQYF.

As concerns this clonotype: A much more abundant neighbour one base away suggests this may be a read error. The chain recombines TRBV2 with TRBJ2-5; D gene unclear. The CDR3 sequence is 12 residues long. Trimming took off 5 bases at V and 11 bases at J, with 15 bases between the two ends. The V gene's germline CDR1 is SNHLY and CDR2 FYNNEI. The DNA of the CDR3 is TGTGCCAGCAGTTGGATGGGATACAAGCAGTACTTC. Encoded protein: CASSWMGYKQYF.

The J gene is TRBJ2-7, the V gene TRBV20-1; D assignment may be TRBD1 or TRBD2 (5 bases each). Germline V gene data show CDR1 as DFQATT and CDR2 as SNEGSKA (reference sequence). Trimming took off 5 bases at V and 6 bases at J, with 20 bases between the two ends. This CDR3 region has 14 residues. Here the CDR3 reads CSAEGPGLFGEQYF. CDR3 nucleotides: TGCAGTGCTGAGGGTCCAGGGCTCTTCGGCGAGCAGTACTTC.

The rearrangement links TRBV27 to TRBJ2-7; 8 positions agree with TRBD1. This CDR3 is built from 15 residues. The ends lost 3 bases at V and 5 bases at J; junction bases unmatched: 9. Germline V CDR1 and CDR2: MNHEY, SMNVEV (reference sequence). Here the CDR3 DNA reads TGTGCCAGCAGTTTTTCCCGGACAGGGAGACACGAGCAGTACTTC. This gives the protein CASSFSRTGRHEQYF.

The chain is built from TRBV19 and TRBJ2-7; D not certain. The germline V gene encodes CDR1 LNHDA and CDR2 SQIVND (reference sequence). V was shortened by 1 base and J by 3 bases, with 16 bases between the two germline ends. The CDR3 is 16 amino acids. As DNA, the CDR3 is TGTGCCAGTAGTATAGTACCGGGCCAGAGGTACTACGAGCAGTACTTC. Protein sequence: CASSIVPGQRYYEQYF.

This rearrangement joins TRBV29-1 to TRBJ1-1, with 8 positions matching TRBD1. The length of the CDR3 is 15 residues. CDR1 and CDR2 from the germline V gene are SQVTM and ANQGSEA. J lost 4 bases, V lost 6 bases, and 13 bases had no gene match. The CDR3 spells CSVLTYDRGFTEAFF. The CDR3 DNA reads TGCAGCGTCCTTACCTACGACAGGGGATTCACTGAAGCTTTCTTT.

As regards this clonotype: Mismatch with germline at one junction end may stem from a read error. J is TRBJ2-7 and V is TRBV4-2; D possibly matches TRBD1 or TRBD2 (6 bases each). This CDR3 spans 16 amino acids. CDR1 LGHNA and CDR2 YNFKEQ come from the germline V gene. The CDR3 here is CASSQVTGAASYGQYF. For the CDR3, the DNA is TGTGCCAGCAGCCAAGTCACGGGGGCGGCATCCTACGGGCAGTACTTC.

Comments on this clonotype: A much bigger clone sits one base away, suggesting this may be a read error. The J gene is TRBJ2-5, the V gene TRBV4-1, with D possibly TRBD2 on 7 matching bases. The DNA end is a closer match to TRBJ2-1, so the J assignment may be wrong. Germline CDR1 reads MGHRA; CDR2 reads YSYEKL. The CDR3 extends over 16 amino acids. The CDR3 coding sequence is TGCGCCAGCAGCCAAGATGGGTGGGGGGGCCAAGAGACCCAGTTCTTC. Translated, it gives CASSQDGWGGQETQFF.

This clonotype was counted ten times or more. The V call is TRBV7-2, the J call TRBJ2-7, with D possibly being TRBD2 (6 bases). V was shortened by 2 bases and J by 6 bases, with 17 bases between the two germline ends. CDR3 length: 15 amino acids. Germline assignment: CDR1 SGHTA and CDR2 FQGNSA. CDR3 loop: CASSLMTGTGGEQYF. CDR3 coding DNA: TGTGCCAGCAGCTTAATGACTGGGACCGGGGGCGAGCAGTACTTC.

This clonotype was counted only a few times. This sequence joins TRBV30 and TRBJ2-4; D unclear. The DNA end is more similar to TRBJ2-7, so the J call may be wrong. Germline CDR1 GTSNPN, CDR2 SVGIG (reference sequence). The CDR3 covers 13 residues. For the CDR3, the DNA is TGTGCCTGGAGTGTACAAGTGTCCTACGAGCAGTACTTC. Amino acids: CAWSVQVSYEQYF.

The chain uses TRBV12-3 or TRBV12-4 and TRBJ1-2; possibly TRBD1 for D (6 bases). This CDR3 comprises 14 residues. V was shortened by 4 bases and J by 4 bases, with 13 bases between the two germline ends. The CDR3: CASSSMQGFYGYTF. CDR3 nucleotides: TGTGCCAGCAGTTCCATGCAGGGGTTCTATGGCTACACCTTC.

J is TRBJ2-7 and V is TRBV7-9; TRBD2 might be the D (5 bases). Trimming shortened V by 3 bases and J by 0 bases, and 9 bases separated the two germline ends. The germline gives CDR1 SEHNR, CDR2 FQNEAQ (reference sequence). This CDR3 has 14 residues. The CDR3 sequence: CASSLRVNSYEQYF. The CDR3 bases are TGTGCCAGCAGCTTGAGGGTCAACTCCTACGAGCAGTACTTC.

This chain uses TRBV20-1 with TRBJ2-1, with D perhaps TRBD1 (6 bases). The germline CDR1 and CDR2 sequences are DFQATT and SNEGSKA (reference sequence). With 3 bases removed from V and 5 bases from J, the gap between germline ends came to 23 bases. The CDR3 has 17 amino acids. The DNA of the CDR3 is TGCAGTGCTAGGGGGGCGTGGAGGATTCCATCCCACAATGAGCAGTTCTTC. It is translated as CSARGAWRIPSHNEQFF.

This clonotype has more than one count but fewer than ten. The DNA for the CDR3 is TGCAGTGCTCACGGGGCGCAGCGGCAGGAGACCCAGTACTTC. This gives the protein CSAHGAQRQETQYF. V is TRBV20-1 and J is TRBJ2-5, with D perhaps matching TRBD1 or TRBD2 (5 bases each). The germline V gene encodes CDR1 DFQATT and CDR2 SNEGSKA (reference sequence). Trimming pared 5 bases from V and 5 bases from J, leaving 18 bases between. The CDR3 is 14 amino acids.

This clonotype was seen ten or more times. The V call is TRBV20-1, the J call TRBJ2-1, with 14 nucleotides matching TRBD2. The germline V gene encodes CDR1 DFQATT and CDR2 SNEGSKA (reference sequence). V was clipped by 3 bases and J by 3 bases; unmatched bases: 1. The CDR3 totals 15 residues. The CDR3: CSARTSGGGYNEQFF. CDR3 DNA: TGCAGTGCTAGGACTAGCGGGGGGGGCTACAATGAGCAGTTCTTC.

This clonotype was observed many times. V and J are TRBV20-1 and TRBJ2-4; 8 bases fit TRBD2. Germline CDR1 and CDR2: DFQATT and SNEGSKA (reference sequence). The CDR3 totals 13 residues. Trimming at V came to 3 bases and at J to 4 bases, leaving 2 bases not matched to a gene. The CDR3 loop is CSARQRGKNIQYF. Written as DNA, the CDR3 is TGCAGTGCTAGGCAGCGGGGGAAAAACATTCAGTACTTC.

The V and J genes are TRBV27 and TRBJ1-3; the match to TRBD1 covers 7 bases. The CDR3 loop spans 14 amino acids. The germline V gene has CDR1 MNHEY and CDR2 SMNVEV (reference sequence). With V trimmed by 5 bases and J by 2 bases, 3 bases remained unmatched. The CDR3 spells CASSGGTAGNTIYF. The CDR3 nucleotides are TGTGCCAGCAGTGGAGGGACAGCTGGAAACACCATATATTTT.

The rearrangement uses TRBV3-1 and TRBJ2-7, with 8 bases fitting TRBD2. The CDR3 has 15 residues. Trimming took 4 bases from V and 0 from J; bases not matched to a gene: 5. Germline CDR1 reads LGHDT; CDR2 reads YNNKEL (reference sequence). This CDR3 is CASSPGGASSYEQYF. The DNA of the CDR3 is TGTGCCAGCAGCCCCGGGGGGGCGAGCTCCTACGAGCAGTACTTC.

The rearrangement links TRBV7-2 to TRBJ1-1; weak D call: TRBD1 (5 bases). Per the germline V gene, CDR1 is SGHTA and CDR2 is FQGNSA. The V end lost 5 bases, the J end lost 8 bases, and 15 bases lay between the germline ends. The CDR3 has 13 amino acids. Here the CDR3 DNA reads TGTGCCAGCAGCCCGGGACCGAACAGGGAAGCTTTCTTT. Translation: CASSPGPNREAFF.

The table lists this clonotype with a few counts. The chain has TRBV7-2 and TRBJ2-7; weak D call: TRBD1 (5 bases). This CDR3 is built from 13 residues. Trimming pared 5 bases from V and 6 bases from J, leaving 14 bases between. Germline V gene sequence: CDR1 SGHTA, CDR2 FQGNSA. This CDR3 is CASSVQDIGEQYF. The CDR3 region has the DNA TGTGCCAGCAGCGTTCAGGACATAGGCGAGCAGTACTTC.

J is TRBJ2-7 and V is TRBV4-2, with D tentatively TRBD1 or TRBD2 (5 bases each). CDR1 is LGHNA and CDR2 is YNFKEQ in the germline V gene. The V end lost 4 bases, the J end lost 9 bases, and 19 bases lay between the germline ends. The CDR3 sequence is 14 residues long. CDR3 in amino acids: CASSRETGPRPQYF. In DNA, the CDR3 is TGTGCCAGCAGCCGAGAGACGGGACCCCGTCCGCAGTACTTC.

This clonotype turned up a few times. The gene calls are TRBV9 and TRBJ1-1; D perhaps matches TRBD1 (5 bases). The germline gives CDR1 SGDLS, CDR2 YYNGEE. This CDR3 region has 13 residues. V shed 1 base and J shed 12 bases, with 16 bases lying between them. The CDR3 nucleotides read TGTGCCAGCAGCGTACCAGGGAACGGAAGAACTTTCTTT. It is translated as CASSVPGNGRTFF. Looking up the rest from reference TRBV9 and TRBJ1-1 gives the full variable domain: DSGVTQTPKHLITATGQRVTLRCSPRSGDLSVYWYQQSLDQGLQFLIQYYNGEERAKGNILERFSAQQFPDLHSELNLSSLELGDSALYFCASSVPGNGRTFFGQGTRLTVV.

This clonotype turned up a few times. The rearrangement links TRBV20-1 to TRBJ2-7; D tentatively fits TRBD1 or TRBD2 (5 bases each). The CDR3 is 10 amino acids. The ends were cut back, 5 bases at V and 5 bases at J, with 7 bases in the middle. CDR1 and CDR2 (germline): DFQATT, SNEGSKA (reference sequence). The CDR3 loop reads CSAEGNEQYF. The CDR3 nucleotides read TGCAGTGCTGAGGGGAACGAGCAGTACTTC.

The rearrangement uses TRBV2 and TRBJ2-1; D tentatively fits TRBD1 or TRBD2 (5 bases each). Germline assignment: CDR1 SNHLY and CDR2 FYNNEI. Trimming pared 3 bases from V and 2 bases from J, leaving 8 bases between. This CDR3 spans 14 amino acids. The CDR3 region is CASSDEGTYNEQFF. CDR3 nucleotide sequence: TGTGCCAGCAGTGACGAGGGGACCTACAATGAGCAGTTCTTC. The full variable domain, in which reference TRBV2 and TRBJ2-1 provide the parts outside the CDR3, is EPEVTQTPSHQVTQMGQEVILRCVPISNHLYFYWYRQILGQKVEFLVSFYNNEISEKSEIFDDQFSVERPDGSNFTLKIRSTKLEDSAMYFCASSDEGTYNEQFFGPGTRLTVL.

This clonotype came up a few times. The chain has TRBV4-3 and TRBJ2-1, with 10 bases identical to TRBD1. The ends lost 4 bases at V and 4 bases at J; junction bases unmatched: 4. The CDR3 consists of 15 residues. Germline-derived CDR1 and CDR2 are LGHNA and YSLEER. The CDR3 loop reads CASSPGTGEYNEQFF. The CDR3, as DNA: TGCGCCAGCAGCCCAGGGACAGGGGAATACAATGAGCAGTTCTTC.

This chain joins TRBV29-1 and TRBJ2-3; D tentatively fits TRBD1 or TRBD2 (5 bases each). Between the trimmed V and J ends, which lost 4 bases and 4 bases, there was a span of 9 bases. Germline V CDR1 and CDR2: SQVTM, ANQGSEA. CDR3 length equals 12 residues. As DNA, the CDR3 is TGCAGCGTTGCTCTGGGGGCAGATACGCAGTATTTT. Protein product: CSVALGADTQYF.

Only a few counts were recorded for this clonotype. CDR3 region: CASSLQASQETQYF. CDR3 sequence (DNA): TGTGCCAGCAGCCTACAGGCGTCCCAAGAGACCCAGTACTTC. V and J are TRBV7-2 and TRBJ2-5; tentative D call: TRBD1 (5 bases). Trimming removed 5 bases from V and 1 base from J, with 11 bases in between. The germline V gene encodes CDR1 SGHTA and CDR2 FQGNSA. The CDR3 is 14 residues long. The complete variable domain, with remaining parts taken from reference TRBV7-2 and TRBJ2-5, reads GAGVSQSPSNKVTEKGKDVELRCDPISGHTALYWYRQSLGQGLEFLIYFQGNSAPDKSGLPSDRFSAERTGGSVSTLTIQRTQQEDSAVYLCASSLQASQETQYFGPGTRLLVL.

CDR3: CASLWLGTANEQYF. The DNA of the CDR3 is TGTGCCAGCCTTTGGCTCGGAACCGCGAATGAGCAGTACTTC. This rearrangement joins TRBV7-2 to TRBJ2-5; D ambiguous. Germline values: CDR1 SGHTA, CDR2 FQGNSA. CDR3 length: 14 residues. Trimming left V 8 bases short and J 11 bases short, with 24 bases between.

Here the CDR3 DNA reads TGTGCCAGCAGGACACCTACTGGGAGTAATGCCTACGAGCAGTACTTC. It codes for CASRTPTGSNAYEQYF. The V and J genes are TRBV10-3 and TRBJ2-7; D possibly matches TRBD1 or TRBD2 (5 bases each). Germline values: CDR1 ENHRY, CDR2 SYGVKD. The CDR3 length is 16 residues. Trimming took 10 bases from V and 2 from J, leaving 24 bases between them.

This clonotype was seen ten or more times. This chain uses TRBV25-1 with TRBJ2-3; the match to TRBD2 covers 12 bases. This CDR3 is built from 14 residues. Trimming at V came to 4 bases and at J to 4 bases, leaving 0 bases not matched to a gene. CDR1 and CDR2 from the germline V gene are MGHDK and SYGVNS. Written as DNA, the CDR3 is TGTGCCAGCAGTGGGACTAGCGGGGCAGATACGCAGTATTTT. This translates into CASSGTSGADTQYF. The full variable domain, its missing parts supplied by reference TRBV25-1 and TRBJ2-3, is EADIYQTPRYLVIGTGKKITLECSQTMGHDKMYWYQQDPGMELHLIHYSYGVNSTEKGDLSSESTVSRIRTEHFPLTLESARPSHTSQYLCASSGTSGADTQYFGPGTRLTVL.

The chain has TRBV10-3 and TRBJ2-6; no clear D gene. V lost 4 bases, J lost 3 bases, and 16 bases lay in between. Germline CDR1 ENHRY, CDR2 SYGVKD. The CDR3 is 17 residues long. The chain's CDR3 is CAISGSDGSYGANVLTF. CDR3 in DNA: TGTGCCATCAGTGGGTCTGACGGTTCGTATGGGGCCAACGTCCTGACTTTC.